This T cell receptor (beta chain) appears in the sequencing data of a study of graft-versus-host responses after intestinal transplantation (dated by TCRdb to 2020 to 2022). Notes on the research overall: The transplants that recipients got were multivisceral, liver-intestinal, or isolated intestinal. Anti-thymocyte globulin induction was given to all recipients, followed by maintenance tacrolimus and steroids for around three years. Graft-versus-host and host-versus-graft alloreactive T cell clones were tracked in the graft, circulation and bone marrow after intestinal transplantation using bulk TCR-beta CDR3 sequencing. To identify alloreactive clones, pre-transplant mixed lymphocyte reaction products were sequenced and compared with unstimulated pre-transplant donor and recipient T cells. A peak of at least 4% donor T cells among recipient peripheral blood mononuclear cells was the definition used for donor T cell macrochimerism. Rather than being sequenced by the commercial service, samples from a few later patients were sequenced in-house on an Illumina MiSeq and processed with MiXCR. The cohort enrolled about two dozen intestinal transplant recipients including one retransplant, and a few patients lacking pretransplant specimens were excluded. The paper as a whole reports these results and caveats: Patients with donor T cell macrochimerism had high GvH to HvG T cell clonal ratios in their allografts. Early after transplant, declines in HvG clones were associated with peak levels of circulating GvH clones. GvH clones were detected in recipient bone marrow, and some of these GvH clones were observed earlier in ileal mucosa or blood, consistent with an intestinal mucosal origin. The relatively low number and heterogeneity of intestinal transplant patients limited the conclusions.

The label giving this sample's time point can be read as: cells obtained before transplantation from donor or recipient. CD3+CD4+ and CD3+CD8+ populations were FACS-sorted from unstimulated pre-transplant donor and recipient cells taken from spleen or lymph nodes. About this clone itself: Its antigen is still unknown. Base qualities are not provided; no much larger clone lies one nucleotide away.

The CDR3 contains 14 residues, cysteine and phenylalanine counted. Only the CDR3 part of the read is kept: 42 bases, read in frame from the first base. V has 2 bases trimmed and J has 7 bases trimmed; junction bases matching no gene number 7. Reading the germline V gene gives CDR1 MNHEY and CDR2 SVGAGI. Libraries were built with the immunoSEQ multiplex PCR assay. In most patients, genomic DNA was isolated using the Qiagen DNeasy Blood and Tissue Kit and sent frozen to Adaptive Biotechnologies for TCR sequencing. High-throughput TCR-beta CDR3 sequencing of genomic DNA from most patients was performed by Adaptive Biotechnologies. The study's own analysis went as follows. Adaptive's ImmunoSEQ software supplied the TCR sequencing data for approximately 18 patients, while MiXCR and VDJtools were used to process three other patients. CD4 versus CD8 sorting errors were corrected by removing sequences found in both subsets at a frequency ratio below 5:1. CDR3 nucleotide sequences shared by donor and recipient were removed because the origin of these sequences could not be assigned. To count as alloreactive, a clone needed at least 2-fold expansion over unstimulated cells and a minimum CFSE-low frequency of 0.002% (template counts) or 0.001% (read counts). Clones were considered mappable if detected in sequenced pre-transplant spleen, lymph node, or MLR CFSE-low populations of the donor or recipient. The cumulative frequency of alloreactive clones was calculated as a percentage of all sequences, weighted by copy number. TCRdb stores this immuneACCESS table with in-frame sequences only. Part of the clones is absent; in the studies checked, under half of the shortfall reflects unresolved V genes, and no reason is known for the rest. That table supplies the V and J calls and clone size; D and trimming were determined from the DNA. The sample table contains roughly 100,000 clones; only one count was recorded for over 85% of them. The ten largest clones take up 1.2% of the sample.

The receptor's source is a human donor who received an intestinal transplant. The rearrangement joined TRBV6-5 to TRBJ1-2; TRBD1 agrees with 7 junctional bases. Material: unstimulated CD8+ T cells sorted from spleen or lymph node cells, obtained before intestinal transplant. The nucleotide sequence is TGTGCCAGCAGTTACACAGGGGAAGTAGGTGGCTACACCTTC. This encodes CASSYTGEVGGYTF.